Reported below is one T cell receptor (beta chain). The antigen is not known. Treatment specified: 19 received Ad26.COV2.S at low or high dose, single or two shots; a few received placebo; per-sample allocation not given. All samples were drawn on day 63, counting from the first vaccine or placebo injection. Built on an Ad26 vector, the vaccine expressed Wuhan-strain SARS-CoV-2 spike. This record comes from a study of Ad26.COV2.S vaccination and SARS-CoV-2 variants. Across the study: Dosing was one shot or two shots 56 days apart.

General study points: Recipients given vaccine exceeded placebo recipients in spike-specific TCR breadth.

The method was immunoSEQ multiplex PCR; TCRdb's version includes in-frame clones alone and lacks a portion of them. The table records under 550,000 clones, roughly 90% of them present only once. CDR1 is SQVTM, CDR2 ANQGSEA, per germline. With 7 bases clipped from V and 6 bases from J, the junction kept 10 bases outside the gene matches. The CDR3 is 14 amino acids. The sequence was collected from a person between 18 and 59 years old who received the Ad26.COV2.S COVID-19 vaccine or a placebo. The V gene is TRBV29-1, the J gene TRBJ2-4; TRBD2 aligns across 9 bases. The starting material was peripheral blood, obtained in a trial of Ad26.COV2.S vaccine versus placebo. CDR3 bases: TGCAGCGCCGAAGGGGCGGGAGGGGGAAACATTCAGTACTTC. Translation gives CSAEGAGGGNIQYF.